Sequencing of this TCR beta chain was carried out in a study of beta chain features in type 1 diabetes (dated by TCRdb to between 2018 and 2020). Context from the whole study: Mean age, gender distribution, total cell number and subset yield did not differ between patients and healthy donors. A total of roughly 100 million sorted cells were examined across all samples, and the number of cells per subset was strongly correlated with RNA yield. In the study, recently diagnosed type 1 diabetes patients and matched healthy donors were compared on the TCRB repertoires of their sorted circulating CD4+ T cell subsets. Regulatory and stem cell-like memory subsets were isolated from only 8 patients and roughly eight healthy donors, whereas naive and central memory subsets came from all 30 or so donors.

From each donor, a single peripheral blood sample of approximately 120 mL on average was drawn into heparinised tubes. Using a panel that included CD45RO, CCR7, CD25, CD127, CD95 and CD27, naive, central memory, regulatory and stem cell-like memory CD4+ T cells were sorted on a BD FACSAria II. Purity was above 95% for every sorted population. Right away, PBMCs were isolated by Lymphoprep density gradient centrifugation and were stained directly, with no culture step. So that batch effects would be minimized, each experiment stained and sorted samples in pairs, pairing one healthy donor with one patient. Study-wide conclusions, independent of this receptor: Shorter templates might be favored by PCR, yet because patient and control samples were amplified and corrected together, any such skew would affect both groups equally. Because cDNA rather than genomic DNA was sequenced, highly expressing activated cells could have been over-represented, although no difference in activation and CD3 levels was found between groups. In all four CD4+ subsets, TCRB CDR3 length was moderately but significantly shorter in type 1 diabetes patients. Only small numbers of individuals were included in the HLA sub-analyses, which left unresolved whether HLA type had any influence on TCRB rearrangement. Fewer insertions and more nucleotide deletions at VDJ recombination sites were observed in patients with type 1 diabetes, implying thymic rearrangement abnormalities. Naive, central memory and regulatory TCRB repertoires appeared to be more alike among patients than among healthy donors.

CDR1 SGHTA and CDR2 FQGNSA are derived from the germline V gene. Deletion took 1 base off V and 3 bases off J, with a span of 15 bases between the germline ends. The CDR3 has 16 amino acids, counting the end cysteine and phenylalanine. Just CDR3 DNA is preserved here, 48 bases in frame from base 1. Turning to this clone: Which antigen it targets is not known. The input lacks base qualities; no much larger clone sits a single base away.

The High Capacity cDNA Reverse Transcription Kit was used to reverse transcribe all of the isolated RNA, meaning that expressed TCRB transcripts were what got sequenced. Deep immunoSEQ sequencing was performed on naive, central memory and regulatory T cell samples, with an average of roughly 3.6 million total reads per sample. After sorted cells were lysed in RLT buffer, RNA was extracted with DNase-treated RNeasy Micro or Mini kits, with the choice depending on cell number. Each cell subset was processed separately to prevent cross-contamination, with patient and healthy donor samples processed together. TCRB sequences were amplified from cDNA with the immunoSEQ multiplex PCR, producing 87-bp fragments spanning the CDR3 region. Sequencing of the amplicons was done on the Illumina HiSeq platform. From the authors' description of their analysis: Synthetic template baselines were used to correct PCR bias computationally, reads within Hamming distance 2 were collapsed together, and singletons that could not be merged were discarded. Reads were aligned against IMGT so that V, D and J genes, CDR3 length and insertions or deletions at six rearrangement sites could be assigned. Clonotype counts were normalized to sorted cell number within each subset before computing true diversity and Gini coefficients with the tcR R package. The overlap coefficient, calculated on TCRB nucleotide sequences, was used to measure repertoire sharing. Out-of-frame TCRB sequences from naive cells were analyzed to stand in for the pre-selection repertoire. The table was pulled from immuneACCESS by TCRdb, which kept in-frame rearrangements only. Such tables lose some clones; where checked, under half of the loss comes from unresolved V genes, and the rest has no known cause. V and J calls and clone size are those listed in that table; D and trimming were worked out from the DNA. For this sample the table gives around 250,000 clones, of which 14% were detected only once. The top ten constitute more than 0.015% of the sample.

The rearrangement joined TRBV7-2 to TRBJ1-2; tentative D gene TRBD1, with 6 bases matching. Material for sequencing was naive CD4+ T cells from blood. The sample's cell subset or site label is to be understood as: true naive CD4+ T cells. The sequence was collected from a young man with type 1 diabetes. The DNA sequence is as follows: TGTGCCAGCAGCTTAGTCTGGGAGGGGGAGGACTATGGCTACACCTTC. Its coded protein is CASSLVWEGEDYGYTF.